These 3 T cell receptor beta chains came from one sample sequenced in a study of cytomegalovirus exposure and HLA in healthy donors (dated by TCRdb to 2015 to 2018). Library construction relied on the immunoSEQ multiplex PCR assay. A mixture of 60 forward primers for TCR Vbeta segments and 13 reverse primers for TCR Jbeta segments was used in the multiplex PCR. The source is immuneACCESS, and TCRdb retained only in-frame sequences with V and J called. Part of the clones is not carried over; for the studies checked, unresolved V genes explain less than half of this, and the remainder is unexplained. A total of about 150,000 clones appear in this sample, about 68% of them only once. Jointly, the top ten make up over 1.3% of the sample. The sequenced sample consisted of PBMCs. The receptor source for this set is a man younger than 35 in good health and CMV-seronegative.

This clone appeared a few times. The chain carries TRBV6-1 and TRBJ1-2, with D hard to call. CDR1 is MNHNS and CDR2 is SASEGT in the germline V gene. The CDR3 has 11 amino acids. The CDR3 spells CSTVVSYGYTF. DNA for the CDR3: TGTTCTACAGTCGTGAGCTATGGCTACACCTTC.

The chain employs TRBV10-1 and TRBJ1-5; D is possibly TRBD1 (6 bases). V was pared by 7 bases and J by 0 bases, with 22 bases between. Germline V gives CDR1 WNHNN, CDR2 SYGVQD (reference sequence). CDR3 length equals 18 residues. In DNA form, the CDR3 reads TGCGCCAGCATACCTCGACAGGAAACCCCATATAGCAATCAGCCCCAGCATTTT. Translated, it gives CASIPRQETPYSNQPQHF.

The rearrangement uses TRBV21-1 and TRBJ1-2; the D call in the table, TRBD1, was not verified against the DNA. TRBV21-1 is an annotated pseudogene. The CDR3 loop spans 17 amino acids. CDR3 region: CASSKAGRGQGMGGYTF. As DNA, the CDR3 is TGTGCCAGCAGCAAGGCCGGCCGGGGACAGGGGATGGGTGGCTACACCTTC.